This T cell receptor beta chain was profiled in a study of shared clonotypes between healthy human individuals. Overall study: In total, the donors were a couple of women and three men aged 18 to 49.

CDR1 and CDR2 (germline): ENHRY, SYGVKD. This CDR3 comprises 15 residues. V gave up 6 bases and J gave up 4 bases; unmatched junction bases: 3. Subsets obtained from CD4+ cells comprised CD45RA+ naive and CD45RA-negative memory cells. This clone was detected only once. Researchers ran the assay at a deep level. Genomic DNA of each subset was evenly split across several immunoSEQ plates. The table came from immunoSEQ multiplex PCR; TCRdb's copy has only in-frame clones and leaves some out. This repertoire shows 2 million to 3 million clones, roughly 93% found once; its top ten account for approximately 0.35%.

Sequencing used naive CD4+ T cells from PBMCs. Subset in this sample: CD45RA+ positively selected. The receptor's source is a man younger than 35 in good health. Some clones in this sample may be carry-over from other donors' samples. The chain couples TRBV10-3 to TRBJ2-1, with 13 bases matching TRBD2. The DNA for the CDR3 is TGTGCCATCAGGGAGGGACTAGCGGGATACAATGAGCAGTTCTTC. Translating it yields CAIREGLAGYNEQFF.